Described below is a single T cell receptor (beta chain) sequence and its context. Its antigen is undetermined. The record originates from a study of graft-versus-host responses after intestinal transplantation. Libraries were prepared by immunoSEQ multiplex PCR; TCRdb keeps only in-frame clonotypes and omits some of them. This table holds some 41,000 clones, approximately 93% found once. The germline CDR1 and CDR2 sequences are SNHLY and FYNNEI. The CDR3 has 15 amino acids. V lost 6 bases and J lost 4; bases outside the gene matches: 6. Study findings and constraints: Ileal or blood samples showed some GvH clones first, and such clones were also found in recipient marrow.

The sample here was PBMCs, taken roughly 780 days after intestinal transplantation. The source is a human patient who received an intestinal transplant, so some T cells may come from the graft donor. The rearrangement uses TRBV2 and TRBJ2-2; 9 nucleotides line up with TRBD1. The DNA for the CDR3 is TGTGCCAGCAGGGGACAGGGCGTGGGCACCGGGGAGCTGTTTTTT. This codes for CASRGQGVGTGELFF.